This TCR beta chain came from a study of cytomegalovirus exposure and HLA in healthy donors. For the study at large: One earlier analysis, a look at 150 million to 200 million T cells, found almost 120 million unique TCR beta sequences.

Per germline, CDR1 MNHNS and CDR2 SASEGT. J gave up 4 bases and V 4 bases, and 7 bases lay outside the gene matches. There are 16 residues in the CDR3. PCR involved 60 Vbeta and 13 Jbeta primers. Only in-frame clones appear in the TCRdb table, and some are missing; sequencing was by immunoSEQ multiplex PCR. The sample consists of approximately 200,000 clones, almost 75% of them appearing once. Remarks on this clone: The target antigen is unknown.

The study's findings and limits: Later analysis demonstrated an association between a missense DCLRE1C variant and TCR beta V- and J-gene trimming.

This sequence originates from a woman aged 30 to 39 in good health and CMV-seropositive. The J gene is TRBJ1-5, the V gene TRBV6-1, with TRBD1 matching over 10 bases. The sequenced material came from PBMCs. The chain's CDR3 is CASSVRQGAKNQPQHF. DNA of the CDR3: TGTGCCAGCAGTGTCCGACAGGGGGCGAAGAATCAGCCCCAGCATTTT.